This T cell receptor (beta chain) comes out of a study of response to subunit inactivated influenza vaccine. Study-level results: The authors suggested that every seasonal influenza vaccination recruits few new T cells.

Trimming removed 0 bases at V and 1 base at J, with 3 bases between. The CDR3 has 13 amino acids. Germline CDR1 LGHNA, CDR2 YSLEER. This clonotype was seen many times. Its antigen is still unknown. TCRdb used MiXCR to reprocess the RT-PCR reads, holding one entry per CDR3 protein. The table includes 650,000 to 800,000 distinct CDR3 sequences, roughly 20% detected once. This receptor was obtained from a man aged 50 to 59 who received an inactivated influenza vaccine. Specimen: PBMCs from blood, collected 5 days after vaccination. The chain uses TRBV4-3 and TRBJ1-1, with unresolved D. The CDR3, as DNA: TGCGCCAGCAGCCAAGATAGGAACACTGAAGCTTTCTTT. Translating gives CASSQDRNTEAFF.